The 5 T cell receptor beta chains below come from one sample, sequenced in a study of T cell changes during pregnancy in multiple sclerosis. Profiling relied on immunoSEQ multiplex PCR, and the TCRdb table lists in-frame clones only, not all of them. In the table there are tens of thousands of clones, more than 90% of which are singletons. The input for sequencing was CD4+ T cells from peripheral blood mononuclear cells, taken after pregnancy. These receptors originate from a female donor in good health, enrolled as a control in a pregnancy study.

The chain joins TRBV10-3 to TRBJ2-3; D remains unclear. This CDR3 region has 14 residues. Looked up from germline, CDR1 is ENHRY and CDR2 is SYGVKD. Trimming took 2 bases from V and 0 from J, leaving 6 bases between them. CDR3 sequence reads: CAISEPTSTDTQYF. In DNA form, the CDR3 reads TGTGCCATCAGTGAGCCGACTAGCACAGATACGCAGTATTTT.

In its sample, this clone was seen once. The CDR3, as DNA: TGTGCCAGTAGTATCACCCCCCCCTATGACTATGGCTACACCTTC. Encoded protein: CASSITPPYDYGYTF. This chain joins TRBV19 and TRBJ1-2, with unresolved D. The CDR3 runs 15 residues. Germline loops: CDR1 LNHDA, CDR2 SQIVND (reference sequence). The V gene lost 3 bases and the J gene lost 3 bases, with 14 bases spanning the gap. Filled out from reference TRBV19 and TRBJ1-2, the complete variable domain reads DGGITQSPKYLFRKEGQNVTLSCEQNLNHDAMYWYRQDPGQGLRLIYYSQIVNDFQKGDIAEGYSVSREKKESFPLTVTSAQKNPTAFYLCASSITPPYDYGYTFGSGTRLTVV.

The table lists this clone with a count of one. This rearrangement joins TRBV5-1 to TRBJ2-1; maybe TRBD2 (5 bases). The CDR3 runs 15 residues. V lost 4 bases to trimming and J lost 0 bases, with 11 bases between them. Looked up from germline, CDR1 is SGHRS and CDR2 is YFSETQ. CDR3: CASSALASSYNEQFF. CDR3 coding DNA: TGCGCCAGCAGCGCTTTAGCGAGCTCCTACAATGAGCAGTTCTTC.

The rearrangement joins TRBV7-2 to TRBJ2-7, with 11 bases that match TRBD1. This CDR3 region has 15 residues. J was trimmed by 3 bases and V by 6 bases; bases with no gene match: 7. Germline loops: CDR1 SGHTA, CDR2 FQGNSA. The CDR3 reads CASRDPGQGGYEQYF. In nucleotides, the CDR3 is TGTGCCAGCAGAGACCCGGGACAGGGGGGCTACGAGCAGTACTTC.

The rearrangement links TRBV19 to TRBJ1-5; 9 nucleotides line up with TRBD1. The CDR3 sequence is 16 residues long. CDR1 is LNHDA, CDR2 SQIVND, per germline (reference sequence). Germline trimming cut 5 bases from V and 0 bases from J; bases unmatched to any gene: 5. CDR3 in amino acids: CASSSGTGSSNQPQHF. CDR3 coding DNA: TGTGCCAGTAGTTCCGGGACAGGGTCTAGCAATCAGCCCCAGCATTTT.